The sequence of this TCR beta chain was determined in a study of STAT5B mutations in CD4+ large granular lymphocyte leukemia. The assay was immunoSEQ multiplex PCR, and TCRdb's table has in-frame clones only and misses some. The sample yields about 34,000 clones, over 65% seen once. Remarks on this clone: The antigen remains unidentified.

CDR3 length: 15 residues. Germline CDR1 is LNHDA and CDR2 is SQIVND (reference sequence). Trimming took 1 base from V and 1 from J, leaving 10 bases between them. Buffy coats from healthy blood donors served as controls. Points from the study as a whole: Main leukemic clonotypes were patient-specific, but around 25% appeared at low frequency elsewhere. Patient CD4-sorted repertoires looked more clonal than healthy CD4+ repertoires, even without putative leukemic clones. Compared with healthy controls (2/35), patient top clones favored TRBV06 (8/27).

This clonotype was obtained from a human donor in good health. The sample comprised CD4+ T cells from blood buffy coats. The V call is TRBV19, the J call TRBJ1-1; D is undetermined. Written as DNA, the CDR3 is TGTGCCAGTAGTATAGGTGGCAGCTCGAACACTGAAGCTTTCTTT. It specifies CASSIGGSSNTEAFF.